This paragraph reports one T cell receptor (beta chain). This record belongs to a study of T cells in narcolepsy. Trimming removed 0 bases from V and 7 bases from J; junction bases left unmatched: 5. The CDR3 is 15 amino acids. The germline V gene encodes CDR1 SGHTA and CDR2 FQGTGA. Only in-frame clones appear in the TCRdb table, and some are missing; sequencing was by immunoSEQ multiplex PCR. There are some 30,000 clones in the sample; 75% to 90% occur only once, and 1% to 1.2% lies in the top ten. Material: memory (CD45RA-) CD4+ T cells from blood. This clonotype was obtained from a human donor in good health. The V gene is TRBV7-3, the J gene TRBJ2-1; 8 nucleotides line up with TRBD2. CDR3 loop: CASSLTAGVGNEQFF. The DNA for the CDR3 is TGTGCCAGCAGCTTAACAGCGGGAGTTGGGAATGAGCAGTTCTTC.